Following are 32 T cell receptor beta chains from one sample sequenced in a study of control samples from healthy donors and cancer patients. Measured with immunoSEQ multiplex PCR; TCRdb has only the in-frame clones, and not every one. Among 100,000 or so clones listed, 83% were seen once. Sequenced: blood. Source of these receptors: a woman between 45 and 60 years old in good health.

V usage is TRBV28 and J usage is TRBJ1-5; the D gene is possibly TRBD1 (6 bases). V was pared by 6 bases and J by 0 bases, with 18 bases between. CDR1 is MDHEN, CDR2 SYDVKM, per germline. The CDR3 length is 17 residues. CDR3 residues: CASRHPGQPNSNQPQHF. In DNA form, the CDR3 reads TGTGCCAGCAGGCACCCGGGACAACCCAATAGCAATCAGCCCCAGCATTTT.

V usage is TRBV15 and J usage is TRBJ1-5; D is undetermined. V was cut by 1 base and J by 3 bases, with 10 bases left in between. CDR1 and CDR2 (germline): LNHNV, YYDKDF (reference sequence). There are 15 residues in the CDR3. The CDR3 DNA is TGTGCCACCAGCAGAGTATCGACACTCAATCAGCCCCAGCATTTT. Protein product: CATSRVSTLNQPQHF.

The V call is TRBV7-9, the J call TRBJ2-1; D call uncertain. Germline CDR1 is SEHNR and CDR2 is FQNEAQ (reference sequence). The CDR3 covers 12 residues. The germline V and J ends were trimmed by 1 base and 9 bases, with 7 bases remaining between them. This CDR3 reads CASSLDFVEQFF. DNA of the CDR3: TGTGCCAGCAGCTTAGATTTTGTTGAGCAGTTCTTC. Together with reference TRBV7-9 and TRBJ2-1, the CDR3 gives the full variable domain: DTGVSQNPRHKITKRGQNVTFRCDPISEHNRLYWYRQTLGQGPEFLTYFQNEAQLEKSRLLSDRFSAERPKGSFSTLEIQRTEQGDSAMYLCASSLDFVEQFFGPGTRLTVL.

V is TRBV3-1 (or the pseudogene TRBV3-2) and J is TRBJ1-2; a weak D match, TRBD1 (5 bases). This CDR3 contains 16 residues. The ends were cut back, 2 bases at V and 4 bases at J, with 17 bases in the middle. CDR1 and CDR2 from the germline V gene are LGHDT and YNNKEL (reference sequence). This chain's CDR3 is CASSQPNGGWVYGYTF. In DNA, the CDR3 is TGTGCCAGCAGCCAACCAAACGGGGGTTGGGTCTATGGCTACACCTTC.

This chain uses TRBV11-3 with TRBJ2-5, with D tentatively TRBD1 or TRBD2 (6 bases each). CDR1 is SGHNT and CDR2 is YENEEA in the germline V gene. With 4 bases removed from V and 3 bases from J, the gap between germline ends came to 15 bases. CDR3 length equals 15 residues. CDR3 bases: TGTGCCAGCAGCTCATCCAGGGGCGGGGAAGAGACCCAGTACTTC. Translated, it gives CASSSSRGGEETQYF.

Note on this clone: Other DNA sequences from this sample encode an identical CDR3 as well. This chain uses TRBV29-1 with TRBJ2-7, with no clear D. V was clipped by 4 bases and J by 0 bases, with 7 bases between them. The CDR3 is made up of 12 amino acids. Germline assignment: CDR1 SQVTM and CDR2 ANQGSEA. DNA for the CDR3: TGCAGCGTTGTGAAGGACTCCTACGAGCAGTACTTC. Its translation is CSVVKDSYEQYF.

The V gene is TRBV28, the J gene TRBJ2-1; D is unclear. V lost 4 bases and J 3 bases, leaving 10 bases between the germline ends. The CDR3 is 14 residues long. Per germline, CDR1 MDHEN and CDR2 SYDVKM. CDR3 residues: CASSSANSYNEQFF. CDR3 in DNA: TGTGCCAGCAGTTCTGCAAACAGCTACAATGAGCAGTTCTTC.

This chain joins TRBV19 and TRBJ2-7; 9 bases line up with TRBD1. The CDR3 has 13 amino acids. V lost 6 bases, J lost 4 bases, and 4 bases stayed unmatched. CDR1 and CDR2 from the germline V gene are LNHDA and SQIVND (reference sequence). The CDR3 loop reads CASSSGQGYEQYF. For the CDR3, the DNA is TGTGCCAGTAGCTCGGGACAGGGTTACGAGCAGTACTTC.

The chain's CDR3 is CASSRKLAGKFNEQFF. The CDR3 DNA reads as TGTGCCAGCAGCCGGAAACTAGCGGGAAAGTTCAATGAGCAGTTCTTC. The chain links TRBV3-1 (or the pseudogene TRBV3-2) to TRBJ2-1, with 10 bases that match TRBD2. CDR1 and CDR2 from the germline V gene are LGHDT and YNNKEL (reference sequence). CDR3 size: 16 residues. Trimming cost V 4 bases and J 6 bases; bases outside gene matches: 9.

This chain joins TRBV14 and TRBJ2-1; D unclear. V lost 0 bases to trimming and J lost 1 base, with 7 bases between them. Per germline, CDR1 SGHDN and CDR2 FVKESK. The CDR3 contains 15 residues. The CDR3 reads CASSQDSGSYNEQFF. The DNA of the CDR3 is TGTGCCAGCAGCCAAGATAGTGGGTCCTACAATGAGCAGTTCTTC.

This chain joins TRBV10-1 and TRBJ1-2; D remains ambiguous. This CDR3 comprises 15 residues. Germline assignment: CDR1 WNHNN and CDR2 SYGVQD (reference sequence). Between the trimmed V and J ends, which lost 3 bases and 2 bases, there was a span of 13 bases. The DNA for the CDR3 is TGCGCCAGCAGTGACGAGGCAGAGAACAACTATGGCTACACCTTC. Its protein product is CASSDEAENNYGYTF.

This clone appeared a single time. The CDR3 DNA is TGTGCCAGCAGTACCGGGACAGGCTTCTACGAGCAGTACTTC. Translated, it gives CASSTGTGFYEQYF. The chain carries TRBV6-5 and TRBJ2-7; 8 bases agree with TRBD1. V trimming: 5 bases; J trimming: 3 bases; junction bases outside the gene matches: 6. This CDR3 is built from 14 residues. Germline CDR1 MNHEY, CDR2 SVGAGI.

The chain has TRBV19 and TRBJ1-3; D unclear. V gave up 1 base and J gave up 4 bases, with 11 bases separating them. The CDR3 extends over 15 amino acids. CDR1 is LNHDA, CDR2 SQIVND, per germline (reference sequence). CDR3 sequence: CASSIVAGRGNTIYF. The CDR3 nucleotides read TGTGCCAGTAGTATAGTGGCGGGCAGGGGAAACACCATATATTTT.

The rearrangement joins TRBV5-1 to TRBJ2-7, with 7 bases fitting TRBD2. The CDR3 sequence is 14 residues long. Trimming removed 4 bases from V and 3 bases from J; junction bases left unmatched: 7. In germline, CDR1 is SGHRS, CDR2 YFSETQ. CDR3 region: CASSVLAGGYEQYF. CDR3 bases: TGCGCCAGCAGCGTCTTAGCGGGTGGCTACGAGCAGTACTTC.

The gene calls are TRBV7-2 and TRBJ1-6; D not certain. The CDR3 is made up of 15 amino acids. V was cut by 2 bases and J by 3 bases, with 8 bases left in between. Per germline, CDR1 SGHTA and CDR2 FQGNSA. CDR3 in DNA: TGTGCCAGCAGCTTAACAAGAAACTATAATTCACCCCTCCACTTT. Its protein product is CASSLTRNYNSPLHF.

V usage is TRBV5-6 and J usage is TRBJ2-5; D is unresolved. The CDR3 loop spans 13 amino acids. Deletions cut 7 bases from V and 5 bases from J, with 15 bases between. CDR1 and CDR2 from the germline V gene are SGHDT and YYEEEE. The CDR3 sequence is CASEEGPRETQYF. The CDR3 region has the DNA TGTGCCAGCGAGGAAGGCCCCAGGGAGACCCAGTACTTC.

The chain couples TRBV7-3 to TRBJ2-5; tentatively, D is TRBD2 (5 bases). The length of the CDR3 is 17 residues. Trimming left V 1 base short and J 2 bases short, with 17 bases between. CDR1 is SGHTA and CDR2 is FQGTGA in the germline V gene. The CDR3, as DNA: TGTGCCAGCAGCTTAAGTCCGTCCGGAGGAGGACAAGAGACCCAGTACTTC. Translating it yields CASSLSPSGGGQETQYF.

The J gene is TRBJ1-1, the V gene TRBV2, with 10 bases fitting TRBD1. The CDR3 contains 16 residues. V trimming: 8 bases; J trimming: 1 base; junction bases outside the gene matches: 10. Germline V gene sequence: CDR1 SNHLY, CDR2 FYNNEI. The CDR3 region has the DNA TGTGCCAGCGTTCGGGACAGGGGTTTCGGGAACACTGAAGCTTTCTTT. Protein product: CASVRDRGFGNTEAFF.

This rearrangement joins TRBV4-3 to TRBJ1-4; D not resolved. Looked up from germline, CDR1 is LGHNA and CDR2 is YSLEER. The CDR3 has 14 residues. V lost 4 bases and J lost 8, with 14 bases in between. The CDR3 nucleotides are TGCGCCAGCAGCCTTACGGGTGGACTCGAAAAACTGTTTTTT. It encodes CASSLTGGLEKLFF.

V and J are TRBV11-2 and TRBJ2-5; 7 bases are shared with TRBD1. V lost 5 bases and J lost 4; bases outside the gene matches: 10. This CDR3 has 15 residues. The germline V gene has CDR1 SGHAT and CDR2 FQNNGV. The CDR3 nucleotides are TGTGCCAGCAGCCCAAACCGACAGGGCCGAGAGACCCAGTACTTC. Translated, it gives CASSPNRQGRETQYF.

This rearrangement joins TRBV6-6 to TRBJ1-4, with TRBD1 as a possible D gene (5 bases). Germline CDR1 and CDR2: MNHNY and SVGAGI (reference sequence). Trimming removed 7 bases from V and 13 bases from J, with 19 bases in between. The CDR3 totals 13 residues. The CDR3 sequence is CASTYGPGPPLFF. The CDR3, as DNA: TGTGCCAGCACCTATGGACCGGGACCCCCACTGTTTTTT.

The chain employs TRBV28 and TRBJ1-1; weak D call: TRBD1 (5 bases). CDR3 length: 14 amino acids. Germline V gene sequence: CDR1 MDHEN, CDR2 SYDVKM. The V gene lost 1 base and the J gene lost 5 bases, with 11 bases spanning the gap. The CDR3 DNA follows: TGTGCCAGCAGTTTATTGAGGGGTGGAACTGAAGCTTTCTTT. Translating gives CASSLLRGGTEAFF.

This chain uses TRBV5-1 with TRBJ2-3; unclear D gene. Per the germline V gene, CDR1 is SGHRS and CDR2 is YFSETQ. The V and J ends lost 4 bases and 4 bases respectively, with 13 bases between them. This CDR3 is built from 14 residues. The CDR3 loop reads CASSPGPLADTQYF. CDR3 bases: TGCGCCAGCAGCCCCGGACCCCTCGCAGATACGCAGTATTTT.

CDR3 residues: CASSRGTVDNYGYTF. The CDR3, as DNA: TGCGCCAGCAGCCGCGGGACAGTCGACAACTATGGCTACACCTTC. This rearrangement joins TRBV4-3 to TRBJ1-2, with TRBD1 matching over 7 bases. Per germline, CDR1 LGHNA and CDR2 YSLEER. The V segment lost 4 bases and the J segment 2 bases; nucleotides outside the gene matches: 7. The CDR3 has 15 residues.

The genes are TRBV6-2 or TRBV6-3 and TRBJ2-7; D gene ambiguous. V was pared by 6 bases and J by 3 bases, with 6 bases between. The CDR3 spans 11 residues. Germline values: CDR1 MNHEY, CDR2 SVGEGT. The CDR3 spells CASSDYYEQYF. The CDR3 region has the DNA TGTGCCAGCAGCGATTACTACGAGCAGTACTTC.

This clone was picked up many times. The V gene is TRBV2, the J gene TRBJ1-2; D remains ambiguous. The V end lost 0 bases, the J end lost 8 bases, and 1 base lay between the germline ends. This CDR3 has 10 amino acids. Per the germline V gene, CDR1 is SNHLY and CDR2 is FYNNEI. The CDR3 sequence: CASSEAGYTF. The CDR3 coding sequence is TGTGCCAGCAGTGAAGCCGGCTACACCTTC.

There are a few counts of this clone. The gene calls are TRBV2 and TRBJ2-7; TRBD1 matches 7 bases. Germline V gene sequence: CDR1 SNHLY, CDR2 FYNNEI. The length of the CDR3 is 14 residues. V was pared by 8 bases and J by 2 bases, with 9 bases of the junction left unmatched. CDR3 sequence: CASQGQLMTYEQYF. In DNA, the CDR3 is TGTGCCAGCCAGGGACAGCTAATGACCTACGAGCAGTACTTC.

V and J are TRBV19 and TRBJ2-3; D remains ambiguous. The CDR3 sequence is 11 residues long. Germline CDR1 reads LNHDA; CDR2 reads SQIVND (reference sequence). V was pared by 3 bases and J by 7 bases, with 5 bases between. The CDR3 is CASSIGNTQYF. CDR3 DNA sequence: TGTGCCAGTAGTATTGGGAATACGCAGTATTTT.

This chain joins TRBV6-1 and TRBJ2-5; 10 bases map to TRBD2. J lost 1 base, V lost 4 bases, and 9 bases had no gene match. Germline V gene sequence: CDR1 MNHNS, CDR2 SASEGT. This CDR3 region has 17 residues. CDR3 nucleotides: TGTGCCAGCAGTGGACGACTTGAGCGGGGGGGCCAAGAGACCCAGTACTTC. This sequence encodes CASSGRLERGGQETQYF.

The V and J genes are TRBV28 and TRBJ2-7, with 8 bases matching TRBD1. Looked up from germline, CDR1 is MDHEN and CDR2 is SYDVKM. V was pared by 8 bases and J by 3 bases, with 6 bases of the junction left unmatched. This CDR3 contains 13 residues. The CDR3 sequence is CASHGTGHYEQYF. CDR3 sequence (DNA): TGTGCCAGCCACGGGACAGGCCACTACGAGCAGTACTTC.

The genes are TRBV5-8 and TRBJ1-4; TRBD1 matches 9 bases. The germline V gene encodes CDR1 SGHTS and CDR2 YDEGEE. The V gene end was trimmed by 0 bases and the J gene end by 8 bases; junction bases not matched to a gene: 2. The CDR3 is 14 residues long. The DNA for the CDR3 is TGTGCCAGCAGCTTGGGGGACAGGGAAGAAAAACTGTTTTTT. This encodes CASSLGDREEKLFF.

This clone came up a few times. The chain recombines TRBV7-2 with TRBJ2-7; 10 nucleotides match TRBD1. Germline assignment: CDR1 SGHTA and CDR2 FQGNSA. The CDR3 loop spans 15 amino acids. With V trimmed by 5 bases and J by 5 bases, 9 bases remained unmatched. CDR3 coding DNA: TGTGCCAGCAGCACCGACGGGACAGGGGTAAACGAGCAGTACTTC. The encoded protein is CASSTDGTGVNEQYF.